A single sample gave rise to the 13 T cell receptor beta chains below, sequenced in a study of CD8 T cells in ankylosing spondylitis. Findings and caveats of the study: Among TCR beta sequences, a motif of roughly 8 highly homologous variants appeared characteristic of ankylosing spondylitis blood.

Antigens of these TCRs are unknown. A single record per CDR3 protein comes from TCRdb applying MiXCR to the 5' RACE reads. The data contain some 400,000 distinct CDR3 sequences, around 20% of them singletons. Sequences were obtained from blood, either unsorted or a sorted T cell fraction (not recorded which). Receptor source: a male donor with ankylosing spondylitis.

This clonotype has just a few counts. This chain uses TRBV6-5 with TRBJ2-6; 7 positions match TRBD1. The CDR3 extends over 16 amino acids. V lost 4 bases to trimming and J lost 2 bases; unmatched junction nucleotides: 5. CDR1 MNHEY and CDR2 SVGAGI come from the germline V gene. The CDR3 is CASSLTTGPGANVLTF. The CDR3 nucleotides read TGTGCCAGCAGTTTAACGACAGGGCCTGGGGCCAACGTCCTGACTTTC.

In its sample, this clonotype was seen once. The J gene is TRBJ2-7, the V gene TRBV20-1; 7 bases fit TRBD2. V was clipped by 4 bases and J by 9 bases; unmatched bases: 9. Per the germline V gene, CDR1 is DFQATT and CDR2 is SNEGSKA (reference sequence). This CDR3 comprises 12 residues. CDR3 sequence (DNA): TGCAGTGCTACCCTCGGCCGCGGGAGGCAGTACTTC. Protein sequence: CSATLGRGRQYF.

Only a few counts were recorded for this clonotype. The chain couples TRBV29-1 to TRBJ1-3, with TRBD1 as a possible D gene (6 bases). Trimming took off 4 bases at V and 3 bases at J, with 10 bases between the two ends. This CDR3 is 13 amino acids long. Per the germline V gene, CDR1 is SQVTM and CDR2 is ANQGSEA. CDR3: CSVGRGSGNTIYF. CDR3 sequence (DNA): TGCAGCGTTGGGAGGGGGAGTGGAAACACCATATATTTT.

This clonotype occurred a few times. CDR3 in DNA: TGTGCCAGCAGTAACGGGGGCGAAGTCTACAATGAGCAGTTCTTC. Translation gives CASSNGGEVYNEQFF. The J gene is TRBJ2-1, the V gene TRBV28; D may match TRBD1 or TRBD2 (6 bases each). The CDR3 runs to 15 residues. Germline CDR1 MDHEN, CDR2 SYDVKM. Trimming left V 5 bases short and J 3 bases short, with 14 bases between.

This clonotype was counted many times. This rearrangement joins TRBV29-1 to TRBJ2-1; 7 nucleotides align to TRBD2. CDR3 length: 11 residues. The J segment lost 9 bases and the V segment lost 4 bases, leaving 3 bases of the junction unmatched. Germline V gives CDR1 SQVTM, CDR2 ANQGSEA. The CDR3 loop is CSVAWGGEQFF. The CDR3 region has the DNA TGCAGCGTTGCCTGGGGGGGTGAGCAGTTCTTC.

V and J are TRBV28 and TRBJ2-1; no definite D call. This CDR3 is 15 amino acids long. Germline assignment: CDR1 MDHEN and CDR2 SYDVKM. With 3 bases removed from V and 0 bases from J, the gap between germline ends came to 9 bases. In DNA, the CDR3 is TGTGCCAGCAGTTTTAGCTGGAGCTCCTACAATGAGCAGTTCTTC. Amino acids: CASSFSWSSYNEQFF.

The chain is built from TRBV25-1 and TRBJ1-1; D uncertain. CDR1 is MGHDK, CDR2 SYGVNS, per germline. The CDR3 is 16 residues long. Trimming removed 3 bases at V and 0 bases at J, with 14 bases between. In nucleotides, the CDR3 is TGTGCCAGCAGTGAGAGAAAAAGGTCTTTGAACACTGAAGCTTTCTTT. This sequence encodes CASSERKRSLNTEAFF.

In its sample, this clonotype was seen a few times. CDR3 protein: CASSRPIGSGTDQETQYF. For the CDR3, the DNA is TGTGCCAGCAGCCGTCCTATTGGTAGCGGGACCGACCAAGAGACCCAGTACTTC. The chain recombines TRBV3-1 with TRBJ2-5, with 8 bases aligning to TRBD2. V lost 4 bases, J lost 0 bases, and 13 bases stayed unmatched. This CDR3 is 18 amino acids long. The germline V gene has CDR1 LGHDT and CDR2 YNNKEL (reference sequence).

The chain joins TRBV5-1 to TRBJ1-5; TRBD1 is a possible D gene (5 bases). Germline assignment: CDR1 SGHRS and CDR2 YFSETQ. V lost 4 bases and J lost 0, with 11 bases in between. The CDR3 length is 15 residues. The CDR3 bases are TGCGCCAGCAGCCTGACGGGGGATAGCAATCAGCCCCAGCATTTT. The encoded protein is CASSLTGDSNQPQHF.

This clonotype turned up a few times. The chain employs TRBV20-1 and TRBJ2-3; D tentatively fits TRBD1 or TRBD2 (5 bases each). The V end lost 0 bases, the J end lost 3 bases, and 16 bases lay between the germline ends. This CDR3 is 16 amino acids long. CDR1 and CDR2 from the germline V gene are DFQATT and SNEGSKA (reference sequence). The CDR3 protein is CSARDPAAGTTDTQYF. For the CDR3, the DNA is TGCAGTGCTAGAGATCCGGCCGCAGGGACGACAGATACGCAGTATTTT.

The V gene is TRBV28, the J gene TRBJ2-7; 13 nucleotides line up with TRBD2. Germline CDR1 is MDHEN and CDR2 is SYDVKM. The junction had 5 bases not matched to a gene; V was cut back by 5 bases and J by 1 base. The CDR3 loop spans 16 amino acids. The CDR3 spells CASSPPLAGGSYEQYF. CDR3 nucleotides: TGTGCCAGCAGTCCGCCACTAGCGGGAGGGTCCTACGAGCAGTACTTC.

The rearrangement joins TRBV10-3 to TRBJ2-1; D is unresolved. The germline V gene has CDR1 ENHRY and CDR2 SYGVKD. CDR3 length equals 18 residues. With 3 bases removed from V and 0 bases from J, the gap between germline ends came to 18 bases. CDR3 sequence reads: CAISDSRAGWSSYNEQFF. CDR3 DNA: TGTGCCATCAGTGACAGTCGGGCCGGTTGGAGCTCCTACAATGAGCAGTTCTTC.

This clonotype was observed a few times. This chain uses TRBV5-1 with TRBJ2-3; 12 bases align to TRBD2. J gave up 1 base and V 5 bases, and 11 bases lay outside the gene matches. The germline V gene has CDR1 SGHRS and CDR2 YFSETQ. The CDR3 covers 18 residues. As DNA, the CDR3 is TGCGCCAGCAGTAAATTAGGACTAGCGGGAACTGGCACAGATACGCAGTATTTT. Its protein is CASSKLGLAGTGTDTQYF.